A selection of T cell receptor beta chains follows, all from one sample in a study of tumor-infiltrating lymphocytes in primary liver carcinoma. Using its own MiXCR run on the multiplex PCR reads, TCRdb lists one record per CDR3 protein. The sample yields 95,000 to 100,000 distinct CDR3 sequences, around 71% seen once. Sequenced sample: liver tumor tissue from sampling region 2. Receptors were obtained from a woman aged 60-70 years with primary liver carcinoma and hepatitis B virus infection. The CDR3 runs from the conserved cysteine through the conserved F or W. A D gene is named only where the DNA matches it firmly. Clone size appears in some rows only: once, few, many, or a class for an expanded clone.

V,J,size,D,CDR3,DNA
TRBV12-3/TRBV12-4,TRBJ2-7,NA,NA,CVSSSPINYEQYF,TGTGTCAGCAGTTCGCCGATCAACTACGAGCAGTACTTC
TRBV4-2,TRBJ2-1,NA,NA,CASSPNDRDTGNEQFF,TGTGCCAGCAGCCCGAACGATAGGGATACTGGCAATGAGCAGTTCTTC
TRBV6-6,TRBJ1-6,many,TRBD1,CASSTTTGGSRSPLHF,TGTGCCAGCAGTACCACAACAGGGGGCTCGAGGTCACCCCTCCACTTT
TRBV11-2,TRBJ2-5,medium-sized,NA,CASSEWPRETQYF,TGTGCCAGCAGCGAGTGGCCCCGTGAGACCCAGTACTTC
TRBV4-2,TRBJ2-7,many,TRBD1,CASSQEGTGFYEQYF,TGTGCCAGCAGCCAGGAAGGGACAGGGTTTTACGAGCAGTACTTC
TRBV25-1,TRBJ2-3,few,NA,CASTPARDTVTQYF,TGTGCCAGCACACCAGCGCGAGACACAGTTACGCAGTATTTT
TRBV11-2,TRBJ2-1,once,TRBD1,CASSLTHRQVYRGEQFF,TGCGCCAGCAGCTTAACCCACCGACAGGTGTACAGGGGTGAACAGTTCTTC
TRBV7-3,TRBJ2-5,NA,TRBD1,CVSSPTGSKETQYF,TGTGTCAGCAGCCCGACAGGGAGTAAAGAGACCCAATACTTC
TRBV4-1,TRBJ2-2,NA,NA,CAISQPTTPCGELFF,TGCGCCATCAGCCAACCTACCACCCCCTGCGGGGAGCTGTTTTTT
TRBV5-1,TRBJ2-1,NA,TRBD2,CASSYAGTSGSEQFF,TGCGCCAGCAGCTACGCTGGGACTAGTGGAAGTGAGCAGTTCTTC
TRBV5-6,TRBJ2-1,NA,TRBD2,CASSLGLAGGNSYNEHFF,TGTGCAAGCAGCTTGGGACTAGCGGGAGGGAACTCCTACAATGAGCATTTCTTC
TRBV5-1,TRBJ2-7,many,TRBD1,CASSSRDRGLSYEQYF,TGCGCCAGCAGCTCCCGGGACAGGGGCCTCTCCTACGAGCAGTACTTC
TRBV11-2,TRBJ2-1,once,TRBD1,CANSPDRAHTNNEQFF,TGTGCCAACAGCCCAGACAGGGCTCACACCAACAATGAGCAGTTCTTC
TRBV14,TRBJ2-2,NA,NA,CASSQVRGRLGLANTGELFF,TGTGCCAGCAGCCAAGTAAGGGGACGGCTTGGGCTAGCGAACACAGGGGAGCTGTTTTTT
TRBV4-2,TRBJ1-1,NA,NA,CASSPLEGRVSTEAFF,TGTGCCAGCAGCCCATTGGAGGGTCGGGTGAGCACTGAAGCTTTCTTT
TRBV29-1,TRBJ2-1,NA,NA,CSVNPGGGYNVQFF,TGCAGCGTCAACCCTGGCGGGGGCTACAATGTGCAGTTCTTC
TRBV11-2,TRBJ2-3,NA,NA,CASSLAGRGITDTQYF,TGTGCCAGCAGCTTGGCCGGACGGGGGATCACAGATACGCAGTATTTT
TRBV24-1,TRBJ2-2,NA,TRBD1,CATSDHRTGGSGGELFF,TGTGCCACCAGTGATCATCGGACAGGGGGATCCGGCGGGGAGCTGTTTTTT
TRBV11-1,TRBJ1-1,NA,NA,CTRSSRVGTSNTEAFF,TGTACCAGGAGCTCGCGGGTCGGGACATCGAACACTGAAGCTTTCTTT
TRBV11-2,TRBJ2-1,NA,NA,CDSSLEMGMPCNKQFF,TGTGACAGCAGCTTAGAAATGGGAATGCCCTGCAATAAGCAGTTCTTC
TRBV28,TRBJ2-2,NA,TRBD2,CASSGGAGLVVELFF,TGTGCCAGCAGCGGGGGGGCTGGTCTCGTCGTGGAGCTGTTTTTT
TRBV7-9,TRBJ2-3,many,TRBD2,CASSLQGRGRAVDTQYF,TGTGCCAGCAGCTTACAAGGCCGCGGGAGGGCCGTAGATACGCAGTATTTT
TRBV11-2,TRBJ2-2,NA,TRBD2,CTSNRRLAENIGELFF,TGTACCAGCAATCGTCGACTAGCGGAAAACATCGGGGAGCTGTTTTTT
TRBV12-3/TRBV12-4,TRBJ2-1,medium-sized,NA,CASSSGVHNEQFF,TGTGCCAGCAGTTCAGGGGTTCACAATGAGCAGTTCTTC
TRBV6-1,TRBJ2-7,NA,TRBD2,CASSATGTIEQYF,TGCGCCAGCAGTGCAACCGGGACTATCGAGCAGTACTTC
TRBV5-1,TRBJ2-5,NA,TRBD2,CTSSFGGSGTHQETQYF,TGCACCAGCAGCTTCGGTGGTAGCGGGACTCACCAAGAGACCCAGTACTTC
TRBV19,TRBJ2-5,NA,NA,CASSIDRETQYF,TGTGCCAGTAGTATAGATCGGGAGACCCAGTACTTC
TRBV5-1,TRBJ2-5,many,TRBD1,CASSHGTDQETQYF,TGCGCCAGCAGCCACGGGACAGATCAAGAGACCCAGTACTTC
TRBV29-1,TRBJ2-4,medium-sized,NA,CSIGTARGIQYF,TGCAGCATTGGGACAGCGCGGGGCATTCAGTACTTC
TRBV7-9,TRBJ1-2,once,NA,CASSFARGYGYIF,TGTGCCAGCAGCTTCGCCAGGGGTTATGGCTACATCTTC
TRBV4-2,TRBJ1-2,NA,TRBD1,CVSSQGTGGGYTF,TGTGTCAGCAGCCAAGGGACAGGGGGTGGCTACACCTTC
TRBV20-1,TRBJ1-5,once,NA,CSAINALRVGTGNQPQHF,TGCAGTGCTATTAACGCACTTCGGGTCGGGACTGGCAATCAGCCCCAGCATTTT
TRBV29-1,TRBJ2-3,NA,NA,CSVEATERTDMQCF,TGCAGCGTTGAAGCGACAGAGCGCACAGATATGCAGTGTTTT
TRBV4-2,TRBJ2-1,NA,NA,CACSHEGSQRRYNEQFF,TGTGCCTGCAGCCATGAGGGATCCCAGCGGAGGTACAATGAGCAGTTCTTC
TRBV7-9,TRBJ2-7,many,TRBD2,CASSSQRDGEQYF,TGTGCCAGCAGCTCCCAGCGGGACGGGGAGCAGTACTTC
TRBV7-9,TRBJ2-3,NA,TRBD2,CASRQAGALLTDTQYF,TGTGCCAGCAGGCAAGCGGGAGCCCTACTCACAGATACGCAGTATTTT
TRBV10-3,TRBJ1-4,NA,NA,CVISAVATNEKLFF,TGTGTCATCAGTGCAGTTGCAACTAATGAAAAACTGTTTTTT
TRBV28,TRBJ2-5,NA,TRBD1,CDSSLGDRGVVTQYF,TGTGACAGCAGTCTCGGCGACAGGGGCGTAGTGACCCAGTACTTC
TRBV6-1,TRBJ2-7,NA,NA,CACSEGPRVSYEQCF,TGTGCCTGCAGTGAAGGTCCCAGGGTAAGCTATGAGCAGTGCTTC
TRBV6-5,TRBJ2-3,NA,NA,CVSNWRGRLDTQYF,TGTGTCAGCAACTGGAGGGGGCGGTTAGATACGCAGTATTTT
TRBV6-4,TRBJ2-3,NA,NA,CASSERELSDTRYF,TGTGCCAGCAGTGAACGGGAGTTGTCAGATACGCGGTATTTT
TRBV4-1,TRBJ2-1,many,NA,CASRQPGANEQFF,TGCGCCAGCAGACAACCGGGGGCTAATGAGCAGTTCTTC
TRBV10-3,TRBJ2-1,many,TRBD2,CAISWGSGAYNEQFF,TGTGCCATCAGTTGGGGTAGCGGGGCCTACAATGAGCAGTTCTTC
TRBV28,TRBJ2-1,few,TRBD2,CASILGGSSSYNEQFF,TGTGCCAGCATCTTGGGCGGGAGTAGCTCCTACAATGAGCAGTTCTTC
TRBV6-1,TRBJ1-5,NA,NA,CASSVMRGSSNQPQHF,TGTGCCAGTAGTGTAATGAGGGGCTCGAGCAATCAGCCCCAGCATTTT
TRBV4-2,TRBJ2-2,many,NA,CASSQAGNTGELFF,TGTGCCAGCAGCCAAGCCGGGAACACCGGGGAGCTGTTTTTT
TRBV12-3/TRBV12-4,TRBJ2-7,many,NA,CASSLDGRGEQYF,TGTGCCAGCAGTTTAGATGGAAGGGGAGAGCAGTACTTC
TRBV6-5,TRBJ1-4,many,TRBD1,CASSHSTTGRVKLFF,TGTGCCAGCAGTCACTCCACGACAGGGAGGGTAAAACTGTTTTTT
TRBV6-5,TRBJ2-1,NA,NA,CAGSPLRGNEQFF,TGTGCCGGCAGCCCCCTTAGGGGTAATGAGCAGTTCTTC
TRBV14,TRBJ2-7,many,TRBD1,CASSEIRDRVHEQYF,TGTGCCAGCAGCGAGATCCGGGACAGGGTCCACGAGCAGTACTTC